The rows below give T cell receptor beta chains drawn from one sample of a study of CD8+CD57+ T cells in acquired aplastic anemia. A single record per CDR3 protein comes from TCRdb applying MiXCR to the reads. Of a few hundred thousand distinct CDR3 sequences listed, around three fifths are singletons. Input material: sorted CD4+, CD8+, or CD8+CD57+ T cells (not recorded which) from PBMCs. These receptor sequences come from a human donor with severe aplastic anemia or a healthy control (not recorded which). Each CDR3 is given with its conserved first and last residue. Fields, in order: clone size, J gene, V gene, D gene, CDR3 DNA, CDR3 protein. D genes are given only for firm matches. The listing skips clone size in some rows; elsewhere it reads once, few, many or a size class.

clone size: once; J gene: TRBJ1-3; V gene: TRBV19; D gene: TRBD1; CDR3 DNA: TGTGCCAGTACCCCGACCGGGACAGGGGGCGGTGGAAACACCATATATTTT; CDR3 protein: CASTPTGTGGGGNTIYF
clone size: many; J gene: TRBJ2-1; V gene: TRBV5-6; D gene: TRBD1; CDR3 DNA: TGTGCCAGCAGCCCTTACCGGACAGGGCTCTTTTACAATGAGCAGTTCTTC; CDR3 protein: CASSPYRTGLFYNEQFF
clone size: many; J gene: TRBJ1-2; V gene: TRBV18; D gene: .; CDR3 DNA: TGTGCCAGCTCACCACCTGCAGGTATCTATGGCTACACCTTC; CDR3 protein: CASSPPAGIYGYTF
clone size: .; J gene: TRBJ2-3; V gene: TRBV7-9; D gene: .; CDR3 DNA: TGTGCCAGCAGCTCGGACAGACAGAGCACAGATACGCAGTATTTT; CDR3 protein: CASSSDRQSTDTQYF
clone size: .; J gene: TRBJ1-5; V gene: TRBV2; D gene: .; CDR3 DNA: TGTGCCAGCACCGTGGGGGAAGGCAATCAGCCCCAGCATTTT; CDR3 protein: CASTVGEGNQPQHF
clone size: .; J gene: TRBJ1-5; V gene: TRBV2; D gene: .; CDR3 DNA: TGTGCCAGCAGTGAAGGTGTTCGCCATAGCAATCAGCCCCAGCATTTT; CDR3 protein: CASSEGVRHSNQPQHF
clone size: .; J gene: TRBJ2-5; V gene: TRBV12-3/TRBV12-4; D gene: .; CDR3 DNA: TGTGCCAGCAGCTTAGGACAGTTCGAGACCCAGTACTTC; CDR3 protein: CASSLGQFETQYF
clone size: .; J gene: TRBJ1-2; V gene: TRBV7-8; D gene: TRBD1; CDR3 DNA: TGTGCCAGCAACACAGGGGGTCGTGGCTATGGCTACACCTTC; CDR3 protein: CASNTGGRGYGYTF
clone size: .; J gene: TRBJ2-1; V gene: TRBV15; D gene: .; CDR3 DNA: TGTGCCTTCCAAGGAGGGACGGGTTCGAATGTGCAGTTCTTC; CDR3 protein: CAFQGGTGSNVQFF
clone size: many; J gene: TRBJ1-5; V gene: TRBV9; D gene: .; CDR3 DNA: TGTGCCAGCAGCCTCACAGGAAAACAGCCCCAGCATTTT; CDR3 protein: CASSLTGKQPQHF
clone size: .; J gene: TRBJ2-2; V gene: TRBV7-3; D gene: TRBD1; CDR3 DNA: TGTGCCAGCAAAGACCGGGACAGGGGGATGAACACCGGGGAGCTGTTTTTT; CDR3 protein: CASKDRDRGMNTGELFF
clone size: .; J gene: TRBJ2-3; V gene: TRBV7-8; D gene: TRBD2; CDR3 DNA: TGTGCCAGCAGCTTAGAGGAGTCGGGAGGGCTGCTTCCAGATACGCAGTATTTT; CDR3 protein: CASSLEESGGLLPDTQYF
clone size: few; J gene: TRBJ1-2; V gene: TRBV6-7; D gene: .; CDR3 DNA: TGTGCCAGCGGCCGGGGGAATGGCTACACCTTC; CDR3 protein: CASGRGNGYTF
clone size: .; J gene: TRBJ1-2; V gene: TRBV19; D gene: .; CDR3 DNA: TGTGCCAGTAGTACAGGGACTATCGTTGGCTACACCTTC; CDR3 protein: CASSTGTIVGYTF
clone size: .; J gene: TRBJ1-2; V gene: TRBV12-3/TRBV12-4; D gene: .; CDR3 DNA: TGTGCCAGAAATGGAGGCTACACCTTC; CDR3 protein: CARNGGYTF
clone size: once; J gene: TRBJ2-7; V gene: TRBV20-1; D gene: TRBD1; CDR3 DNA: TGCAGTGCTAGGCCACAGGGGCGGTTGTCCTACGAGCAGTACTTC; CDR3 protein: CSARPQGRLSYEQYF
clone size: many; J gene: TRBJ2-1; V gene: TRBV7-8; D gene: TRBD1; CDR3 DNA: TGTGCCAGCAACCCAGGGGGCAACAGCAATGAGCAGTTCTTC; CDR3 protein: CASNPGGNSNEQFF
clone size: few; J gene: TRBJ2-7; V gene: TRBV12-3/TRBV12-4; D gene: .; CDR3 DNA: TGTGCCAGCAGTAGCGGATACGGGTACGAGCAGTACTTC; CDR3 protein: CASSSGYGYEQYF
clone size: many; J gene: TRBJ2-1; V gene: TRBV9; D gene: .; CDR3 DNA: TGTGCCAGCAGCGCCCCCCCTCTGTGGAATGAGCAGTTCTTC; CDR3 protein: CASSAPPLWNEQFF
clone size: .; J gene: TRBJ2-7; V gene: TRBV7-9; D gene: TRBD2; CDR3 DNA: TGTGCCAGCAGCTCCGGGACTAGCGATAGGCCCTACGAGCAGTACTTC; CDR3 protein: CASSSGTSDRPYEQYF
clone size: .; J gene: TRBJ2-7; V gene: TRBV9; D gene: TRBD1; CDR3 DNA: TGTGCCAGCAGCGCAGGGGGTGGTGGGCTCGGCGGGCAGTACTTC; CDR3 protein: CASSAGGGGLGGQYF
clone size: .; J gene: TRBJ2-2; V gene: TRBV24-1; D gene: .; CDR3 DNA: TGTGCCACCAGTGATTGGGACAAGAACACCGGGGAGCTGTTTTTT; CDR3 protein: CATSDWDKNTGELFF
clone size: few; J gene: TRBJ2-1; V gene: TRBV6-4; D gene: TRBD1; CDR3 DNA: TGTGCCAGCAGTGACTCGAACCGCGACAGGGTCAAGGTCTTC; CDR3 protein: CASSDSNRDRVKVF
clone size: many; J gene: TRBJ2-7; V gene: TRBV20-1; D gene: TRBD1; CDR3 DNA: TGCAGTGGCTGGGACAGTCAAGCCTACGAGCAGTACTTC; CDR3 protein: CSGWDSQAYEQYF
clone size: .; J gene: TRBJ2-7; V gene: TRBV6-1; D gene: .; CDR3 DNA: TGTGCCAGCAGTGAAGAGCTACCCCTAGAGCAGTACTTC; CDR3 protein: CASSEELPLEQYF
clone size: once; J gene: TRBJ2-7; V gene: TRBV19; D gene: .; CDR3 DNA: TGTGCCAGTAAAGGCCTACACGAGCAGTACTTC; CDR3 protein: CASKGLHEQYF
clone size: many; J gene: TRBJ2-3; V gene: TRBV24-1; D gene: .; CDR3 DNA: TGTGCCACCAGTGATACCTCCCTCGGGGGAGATACGCAGTATTTT; CDR3 protein: CATSDTSLGGDTQYF
clone size: .; J gene: TRBJ1-6; V gene: TRBV12-3/TRBV12-4; D gene: .; CDR3 DNA: TGTGCCAGCACCTGGGGAGGACTAGGTTCACCCCTCCACTTT; CDR3 protein: CASTWGGLGSPLHF
clone size: .; J gene: TRBJ2-7; V gene: TRBV12-3/TRBV12-4; D gene: TRBD2; CDR3 DNA: TGTGCCAGCAGTCCACCATCGGGACTAGCGGGAGTTGGGGCCGAGCAGTACTTC; CDR3 protein: CASSPPSGLAGVGAEQYF
clone size: .; J gene: TRBJ2-1; V gene: TRBV24-1; D gene: TRBD2; CDR3 DNA: TGTGCCACGGGGGGGGTCTACAATGAGCAGTTCTTC; CDR3 protein: CATGGVYNEQFF
clone size: .; J gene: TRBJ2-3; V gene: TRBV4-1; D gene: TRBD2; CDR3 DNA: TGCGCCAGCAGCCAAGGACTAGCGGGGGCGGGAGATACGCAGTATTTT; CDR3 protein: CASSQGLAGAGDTQYF
clone size: .; J gene: TRBJ1-2; V gene: TRBV5-6; D gene: .; CDR3 DNA: TGTGCCAGCAGCTTAGCGACCACATTTGGAGGCTACACCTTC; CDR3 protein: CASSLATTFGGYTF
clone size: .; J gene: TRBJ2-6; V gene: TRBV20-1; D gene: TRBD2; CDR3 DNA: TGCAGTGCTGACGGCGGGGGTAAGAGGGCCAACGTCCTGACTTTC; CDR3 protein: CSADGGGKRANVLTF
clone size: many; J gene: TRBJ1-2; V gene: TRBV25-1; D gene: .; CDR3 DNA: TGTGCCAGCAGTTCAAATCCCAACTATGGCTACACCTTC; CDR3 protein: CASSSNPNYGYTF
clone size: many; J gene: TRBJ1-2; V gene: TRBV18; D gene: .; CDR3 DNA: TGTGCCAGCTCACTACAGGGACAAGGCTACACCTTC; CDR3 protein: CASSLQGQGYTF
clone size: .; J gene: TRBJ2-2; V gene: TRBV20-1; D gene: TRBD2; CDR3 DNA: TGCAGTGCTAGAGATCTGGGACTAGGCAACACCGGGGAGCTGTTTTTT; CDR3 protein: CSARDLGLGNTGELFF
clone size: many; J gene: TRBJ2-3; V gene: TRBV5-8; D gene: TRBD2; CDR3 DNA: TGTGCCAGCAGCTTGGGGATAGCGGGGGTGGGCACAGATACGCAGTATTTT; CDR3 protein: CASSLGIAGVGTDTQYF
clone size: .; J gene: TRBJ2-7; V gene: TRBV2; D gene: .; CDR3 DNA: TGTGCCAGCAGTGAAGAGTTTGGGGCTACGAACGAGCAGTACTTC; CDR3 protein: CASSEEFGATNEQYF
clone size: .; J gene: TRBJ1-6; V gene: TRBV7-8; D gene: TRBD1; CDR3 DNA: TGTGCCAGCAGCCTCCGGGACAGGGGATCACCCCTCCACTTT; CDR3 protein: CASSLRDRGSPLHF
clone size: many; J gene: TRBJ1-5; V gene: TRBV5-1; D gene: .; CDR3 DNA: TGCGCCAGCAGCTTGGATTGGGGCGGAATAGGGAGCAATCAGCCCCAGCATTTT; CDR3 protein: CASSLDWGGIGSNQPQHF
clone size: few; J gene: TRBJ2-2; V gene: TRBV5-4; D gene: TRBD1; CDR3 DNA: TGTGCCAGCAGCGGGGGACAGGGGGCGTTCGGCGGCTGGAACACCGGGGAGCTGTTTTTT; CDR3 protein: CASSGGQGAFGGWNTGELFF